These 30 T cell receptor beta chains share one sample of origin, sequenced in a study of control samples from healthy donors and cancer patients. Data came from immunoSEQ multiplex PCR; TCRdb stores just in-frame clones and leaves some out. The sample includes about 120,000 clones, 89% of them seen just once. Sequencing was performed on blood. These receptors all stem from a man over 45 in good health.

This chain joins TRBV5-4 and TRBJ2-3; D is unresolved. Germline V gene sequence: CDR1 SGHNT, CDR2 YYREEE (reference sequence). Trimming took 3 bases from V and 2 from J, leaving 1 base between them. The CDR3 covers 11 residues. CDR3 sequence reads: CASSSTDTQYF. CDR3 DNA: TGTGCCAGCAGCTCCACAGATACGCAGTATTTT.

The chain uses TRBV6-2 or TRBV6-3 and TRBJ2-1; D may be TRBD2 (6 bases). Germline CDR1 reads MNHEY; CDR2 reads SVGEGT. Trimming left V 7 bases short and J 3 bases short, with 13 bases between. The length of the CDR3 is 14 residues. The CDR3 region is CASNPGGNYNEQFF. CDR3 nucleotides: TGTGCCAGCAACCCCGGGGGAAACTACAATGAGCAGTTCTTC.

The rearrangement joins TRBV11-3 to TRBJ1-1; 8 nucleotides align to TRBD1. This CDR3 region has 14 residues. Germline lookup yields CDR1 SGHNT and CDR2 YENEEA. With V trimmed by 5 bases and J by 1 base, 3 bases remained unmatched. CDR3 amino acids: CASSAGQGNTEAFF. The CDR3 region has the DNA TGTGCCAGCAGCGCCGGACAGGGGAACACTGAAGCTTTCTTT.

This sequence joins TRBV7-2 and TRBJ1-2, with TRBD1 as a possible D gene (6 bases). CDR1 and CDR2 from the germline V gene are SGHTA and FQGNSA. CDR3 length: 14 residues. Trimming removed 4 bases from V and 8 bases from J, with 17 bases in between. In DNA form, the CDR3 reads TGTGCCAGCAGCTCACTTGGGGGGGCAAGCGGCTACACCTTC. Amino acid sequence: CASSSLGGASGYTF.

This chain links TRBV5-1 with TRBJ2-1, with TRBD2 matching over 10 bases. There are 17 residues in the CDR3. Unmatched junction bases numbered 12, after V lost 5 bases and J lost 4 bases. Germline values: CDR1 SGHRS, CDR2 YFSETQ. This CDR3 is CASSRGTSAFLYNEQFF. The CDR3 nucleotides read TGCGCCAGCAGTAGGGGGACTAGCGCATTTTTATACAATGAGCAGTTCTTC.

The chain uses TRBV1 and TRBJ2-7; the D segment call TRBD2 is taken from the table without a DNA check. TRBV1 is a listed pseudogene. This CDR3 region has 14 residues. The CDR3 region is CTSSPAGLPYEQYF. The CDR3 nucleotides are TGCACCAGCAGCCCCGCTGGACTACCCTACGAGCAGTACTTC.

The chain uses TRBV6-2 or TRBV6-3 and TRBJ2-1, with TRBD2 matching over 8 bases. The length of the CDR3 is 19 residues. Germline V lookup: CDR1 MNHEY, CDR2 SVGEGT. Trimming removed 6 bases from V and 4 bases from J; junction bases left unmatched: 20. This CDR3 is CASSPLRGGGSAGYNEQFF. The CDR3 DNA is TGTGCCAGCAGCCCTCTCCGGGGCGGGGGGTCCGCGGGGTACAATGAGCAGTTCTTC.

This chain links TRBV6-5 with TRBJ2-3; D remains unclear. The germline V and J ends were trimmed by 4 bases and 3 bases, with 11 bases remaining between them. The germline V gene encodes CDR1 MNHEY and CDR2 SVGAGI. The CDR3 contains 14 residues. The CDR3 region is CASSFRTRTDTQYF. The CDR3 DNA reads as TGTGCCAGCAGTTTCCGGACGCGAACAGATACGCAGTATTTT.

V is TRBV29-1 and J is TRBJ2-7; unclear D gene. The CDR3 is 12 amino acids. The germline CDR1 and CDR2 sequences are SQVTM and ANQGSEA. Trimming stripped 8 bases from V and 0 bases from J, with 11 bases between. CDR3 bases: TGCAGCTACGGACGGAACTCCTACGAGCAGTACTTC. Its protein is CSYGRNSYEQYF.

This clone was seen just once. The genes are TRBV30 and TRBJ1-1; D remains ambiguous. CDR3 size: 11 residues. Trimming pared 8 bases from V and 4 bases from J, leaving 11 bases between. Germline CDR1 and CDR2: GTSNPN and SVGIG (reference sequence). The CDR3 protein is CAIDRGTEAFF. The DNA for the CDR3 is TGTGCCATTGACCGCGGCACTGAAGCTTTCTTT.

The V and J genes are TRBV11-2 and TRBJ2-2; the match to TRBD2 covers 10 bases. The CDR3 is 17 amino acids. CDR1 SGHAT and CDR2 FQNNGV come from the germline V gene. V lost 5 bases, J lost 5 bases, and 11 bases stayed unmatched. CDR3 region: CASSPWTSGGGTGELFF. In nucleotides, the CDR3 is TGTGCCAGCAGCCCCTGGACTAGCGGTGGTGGGACCGGGGAGCTGTTTTTT.

The chain uses TRBV5-1 and TRBJ2-3; TRBD2 matches 8 bases. Trimming at V came to 5 bases and at J to 5 bases, leaving 10 bases not matched to a gene. The CDR3 has 15 residues. Per germline, CDR1 SGHRS and CDR2 YFSETQ. CDR3 region: CASSRAGDLGDTQYF. The CDR3 coding sequence is TGCGCCAGCAGTAGAGCGGGGGACCTAGGAGATACGCAGTATTTT.

The chain joins TRBV5-6 to TRBJ1-4; possible D gene TRBD1, 5 bases. There are 14 residues in the CDR3. Trimming removed 3 bases at V and 7 bases at J, with 13 bases between. The V gene's germline CDR1 is SGHDT and CDR2 YYEEEE. The CDR3 here is CASSSPGGVEKLFF. The CDR3 coding sequence is TGTGCCAGCAGCTCCCCGGGGGGGGTTGAAAAACTGTTTTTT.

The V call is TRBV3-1 (or the pseudogene TRBV3-2), the J call TRBJ2-3, with no clear D. The CDR3 covers 13 residues. Germline V gives CDR1 LGHDT, CDR2 YNNKEL (reference sequence). The ends were cut back, 2 bases at V and 1 base at J, with 4 bases in the middle. The CDR3 here is CASSQRGTDTQYF. CDR3 nucleotides: TGTGCCAGCAGCCAAAGGGGCACAGATACGCAGTATTTT.

The genes are TRBV7-2 and TRBJ2-7; 8 bases match TRBD2. The CDR3 is made up of 16 amino acids. Germline-derived CDR1 and CDR2 are SGHTA and FQGNSA. J was trimmed by 2 bases and V by 2 bases; bases with no gene match: 8. CDR3 in amino acids: CASSLTSGFSPYEQYF. In DNA form, the CDR3 reads TGTGCCAGCAGCTTAACTAGCGGTTTTAGTCCCTACGAGCAGTACTTC.

The rearrangement links TRBV18 to TRBJ1-1; no definite D call. CDR3 length: 13 residues. Germline CDR1 reads KGHSH; CDR2 reads LQKENI. V lost 3 bases and J 3 bases, leaving 8 bases between the germline ends. CDR3 nucleotide sequence: TGTGCCAGCTCACCGATGGGTTACACTGAAGCTTTCTTT. Its translation is CASSPMGYTEAFF.

V usage is TRBV19 and J usage is TRBJ1-5; D is uncertain. V was trimmed by 0 bases and J by 4 bases, leaving 13 bases between them. The CDR3 spans 16 residues. Germline CDR1 and CDR2: LNHDA and SQIVND (reference sequence). CDR3 region: CASSIEERSPNQPQHF. The CDR3 nucleotides read TGTGCCAGTAGTATAGAGGAGCGCAGCCCTAATCAGCCCCAGCATTTT.

The rearrangement links TRBV5-6 to TRBJ1-1; D is possibly TRBD1 (6 bases). V lost 3 bases to trimming and J lost 2 bases, with 17 bases between them. The CDR3 spans 16 residues. The germline V gene encodes CDR1 SGHDT and CDR2 YYEEEE. In nucleotides, the CDR3 is TGTGCCAGCAGCTGGCAGGGGTTGAGGGATAACACTGAAGCTTTCTTT. It codes for CASSWQGLRDNTEAFF.

The genes are TRBV30 and TRBJ1-2; D remains unclear. Germline CDR1 GTSNPN, CDR2 SVGIG (reference sequence). The CDR3 is 13 residues long. Trimming removed 0 bases from V and 1 base from J, with 6 bases in between. CDR3 in DNA: TGTGCCTGGAGTGTCACTCTTAACTATGGCTACACCTTC. It encodes CAWSVTLNYGYTF.

The V call is TRBV28, the J call TRBJ2-2, with 9 bases aligning to TRBD1. The CDR3 spans 13 residues. CDR1 is MDHEN, CDR2 SYDVKM, per germline. The J segment lost 4 bases and the V segment lost 6 bases, leaving 0 bases of the junction unmatched. The CDR3: CASRDRGTGELFF. The CDR3 coding sequence is TGTGCCAGCAGGGACAGGGGCACCGGGGAGCTGTTTTTT.

This rearrangement joins TRBV27 to TRBJ2-7, with a weak D call TRBD1 (5 bases). The germline CDR1 and CDR2 sequences are MNHEY and SMNVEV (reference sequence). The CDR3 sequence is 16 residues long. V gave up 2 bases and J gave up 0 bases, with 14 bases separating them. The CDR3: CASSLTGGLSSYEQYF. DNA for the CDR3: TGTGCCAGCAGTTTAACAGGTGGCCTTAGCTCCTACGAGCAGTACTTC.

Written as DNA, the CDR3 is TGTGCCAGCAGCTCGGGGGATAATTCACCCCTCCACTTT. Amino acid sequence: CASSSGDNSPLHF. The chain combines TRBV11-3 with TRBJ1-6, with D possibly being TRBD1 (5 bases). Trimming pared 4 bases from V and 5 bases from J, leaving 6 bases between. The CDR3 sequence is 13 residues long. The germline V gene encodes CDR1 SGHNT and CDR2 YENEEA.

The J gene is TRBJ2-1, the V gene TRBV3-1 (or the pseudogene TRBV3-2); 9 bases agree with TRBD2. V was pared by 1 base and J by 2 bases, with 0 bases of the junction left unmatched. The CDR3 has 15 residues. Germline values: CDR1 LGHDT, CDR2 YNNKEL (reference sequence). CDR3 nucleotides: TGTGCCAGCAGCCAAGGACTAGCGGCCTACAATGAGCAGTTCTTC. Translating it yields CASSQGLAAYNEQFF.

This chain's CDR3 is CASSEYRGYEQYF. The CDR3 DNA follows: TGTGCCAGCAGTGAATACAGGGGATACGAGCAGTACTTC. This sequence joins TRBV2 and TRBJ2-7, with 7 bases matching TRBD1. Germline CDR1 is SNHLY and CDR2 is FYNNEI. The V segment lost 2 bases and the J segment 4 bases; nucleotides outside the gene matches: 2. The CDR3 consists of 13 residues.

The chain has TRBV6-6 and TRBJ1-1; D perhaps matches TRBD1 (6 bases). The CDR3 consists of 12 residues. V was cut by 8 bases and J by 3 bases, with 10 bases left in between. Germline values: CDR1 MNHNY, CDR2 SVGAGI (reference sequence). CDR3 in DNA: TGTGCCAGCGCGGACAGTTACACTGAAGCTTTCTTT. Residues: CASADSYTEAFF.

This clone has only a few counts. CDR3 sequence reads: CASGPASSGGAADTQYF. The CDR3 bases are TGTGCTAGTGGCCCCGCTTCTAGCGGGGGGGCAGCAGATACGCAGTATTTT. This rearrangement joins TRBV12-5 to TRBJ2-3; 12 bases are shared with TRBD2. The CDR3 is 17 amino acids. CDR1 is LGHNT and CDR2 is FRNRAP in the germline V gene. Losses at the gene ends were 6 bases for V and 4 bases for J; bases not matched to a gene: 11.

The chain has TRBV6-2 or TRBV6-3 and TRBJ2-3; D is undetermined. V was clipped by 4 bases and J by 2 bases, with 13 bases between them. The germline V gene encodes CDR1 MNHEY and CDR2 SVGEGT. The CDR3 is 15 amino acids. CDR3 loop: CASSSLGGSTDTQYF. CDR3 nucleotides: TGTGCCAGCAGTTCCTTAGGCGGCTCCACAGATACGCAGTATTTT.

On this clone itself: The same CDR3 is also encoded by other DNA sequences in this sample. V usage is TRBV5-1 and J usage is TRBJ2-5; 8 bases align to TRBD1. The CDR3 runs to 14 residues. The V and J ends lost 4 bases and 3 bases, in that order; junction bases with no gene match: 5. The germline gives CDR1 SGHRS, CDR2 YFSETQ. Here the CDR3 reads CASSRQGLEETQYF. The CDR3 DNA reads TGCGCCAGCAGCCGACAGGGGTTGGAAGAGACCCAGTACTTC.

This chain uses TRBV7-9 with TRBJ1-1, with D maybe TRBD1 (6 bases). The V end was cut by 2 bases, the J end by 0 bases, with 7 bases between. CDR3 length: 14 amino acids. The germline CDR1 and CDR2 sequences are SEHNR and FQNEAQ (reference sequence). CDR3 nucleotide sequence: TGTGCCAGCAGCTTACAGGGGATGAACACTGAAGCTTTCTTT. Its translation: CASSLQGMNTEAFF.

The chain has TRBV6-5 and TRBJ2-5; 8 bases line up with TRBD2. V lost 6 bases, J lost 2 bases, and 5 bases stayed unmatched. CDR3 size: 14 residues. Germline lookup yields CDR1 MNHEY and CDR2 SVGAGI. For the CDR3, the DNA is TGTGCCAGCAGGACCCCGGGGGGGCAAGAGACCCAGTACTTC. Protein product: CASRTPGGQETQYF.